Listed below are T cell receptor beta chains from one sample, sequenced in a study of response to subunit inactivated influenza vaccine. TCRdb re-called the RT-PCR reads through MiXCR, storing one row per CDR3 protein. In the table there are 600,000 to 850,000 distinct CDR3 sequences, 13% to 15% of which are singletons. Sequencing was performed on PBMCs from blood, taken less than 15 days before vaccination. These receptors all stem from a man aged 45 to 65 who received an inactivated influenza vaccine. The CDR3 runs from the conserved cysteine through the conserved F or W. Fields, in order: J gene, clone size, V gene, D gene, CDR3 DNA, CDR3 protein. D genes are given only for firm matches. Clone size is shown for a subset of rows, as once, few, many or a class of expanded clone.

TRBJ1-4 - TRBV7-9 - TGTGCCAGCAGCTTCTGGGGGTCTAATGAAAAACTGTTTTTT CASSFWGSNEKLFF
TRBJ2-5 - TRBV15 TRBD1 TGTGCCACCCGAACAGGGGTGACCCAGTACTTC CATRTGVTQYF
TRBJ2-2 few TRBV7-6 - TGTGCCAGCAGCTACCGCAGCTCGGGGAACACCGGGGAGCTGTTTTTT CASSYRSSGNTGELFF
TRBJ1-4 once TRBV11-2 - TGTGCCAGCAGCTTAGTTGCAGGGACTAATGAAAAACTGTTTTTT CASSLVAGTNEKLFF
TRBJ2-1 few TRBV12-3/TRBV12-4 TRBD2 TGTGCCAGCAGTCCTACTAGCGGGGGGTTGGATGAGCAGTTCTTC CASSPTSGGLDEQFF
TRBJ2-4 - TRBV4-3 - TGCGCCAGCAGCCAAGAACCGGCAGGGGCCAAAAACATTCAGTACTTC CASSQEPAGAKNIQYF
TRBJ1-3 few TRBV2 - TGTGCCAGCAGTGTCGTAGTGAGCTCTGGAAACACCATATATTTT CASSVVVSSGNTIYF
TRBJ2-1 - TRBV20-1 TRBD2 TGCAGTGCCCCGGGACTAGCGGGGGTAGAGCAGTTCTTC CSAPGLAGVEQFF
TRBJ2-7 - TRBV20-1 TRBD2 TGCAGTGCTAGAGGGACGAAGTCTAGCGGGCCGTTTTCCTACGAGCAGTACTTC CSARGTKSSGPFSYEQYF
TRBJ1-5 few TRBV20-1 TRBD1 TGCAGTGCTAGAACACGGGACAGCCATAGCAATCAGCCCCAGCATTTT CSARTRDSHSNQPQHF
TRBJ2-7 - TRBV6-2/TRBV6-3 TRBD1 TGTGCCAGCTATCCGGGACAGGGCCTCTCCTTCTCCTACGAGCAGTACTTC CASYPGQGLSFSYEQYF
TRBJ1-5 many TRBV10-3 - TGTGCCATCAGTGATCGCAATCAGCCCCAGCATTTT CAISDRNQPQHF
TRBJ2-5 - TRBV6-6 - TGTGCCAGCAGTTTCAAACTCCAAGAGACCCAGTACTTC CASSFKLQETQYF
TRBJ2-1 many TRBV10-3 TRBD1 TGTGCCATCAGTGCGGGACAGGGTGGTGAGCAGTTCTTC CAISAGQGGEQFF
TRBJ2-2 many TRBV5-1 - TGCGCCAGCAGCTTGTCTAATCCGACCCCCGGGGAGCTGTTTTTT CASSLSNPTPGELFF
TRBJ2-1 few TRBV7-2 TRBD2 TGTGCCAGCGGCCTTAGAAGACTAGCAGCAGGTGAGCAGTTCTTC CASGLRRLAAGEQFF
TRBJ2-1 few TRBV29-1 TRBD2 TGCAGCGTTGAATCTGGGACTAGCGGGAGAAACAATGAGCAGTTCTTC CSVESGTSGRNNEQFF
TRBJ2-5 - TRBV5-4 - TGTGCCAGCAGCTTAAGTGGGGCAAGGGGAGAGACCCAGTACTTC CASSLSGARGETQYF
TRBJ2-5 few TRBV28 - TGTGCCAGCAGTTTGGGAAAGCGGGAGACCCAGTACTTC CASSLGKRETQYF
TRBJ2-3 many TRBV5-1 - TGCGCCAGCAGCTTGGATGCGGACCTCACAGATACGCAGTATTTT CASSLDADLTDTQYF
TRBJ2-4 few TRBV2 - TGTGCCACCGAGGACCCGCCGGAGGACATTCAGTACTTC CATEDPPEDIQYF